The entry below gives a single T cell receptor (beta chain) sequence along with its context. The sample originates from a study of blood T cell repertoires in COVID-19. For the study at large: The United States, Italy and Spain provided the acute and convalescent COVID-19 samples. T cells, B-cell-depleted T cells, or PBMCs provided the cDNA or gDNA that served as material.

Per the original methods: Amplification with reference gene primers provided the estimates of nucleated cell counts. The data were produced by immunoSEQ multiplex PCR, yet TCRdb's version contains in-frame clones alone and is incomplete. Clone size and the V and J calls come from that table; the DNA yielded D and trimming. Of approximately 350,000 clones detected, about 88% appear once; the ten largest clones hold 7% to 7.5%. This TCR derives from a woman between 55 and 75 years old with COVID-19, enrolled during active disease. Source material: peripheral blood.

The CDR3 region is CASSQQGIRTYNEQFF. CDR3 in DNA: TGCGCCAGCAGCCAACAGGGAATTCGGACCTACAATGAGCAGTTCTTC. The rearrangement joins TRBV4-1 to TRBJ2-1, with D tentatively TRBD1 (5 bases). The CDR3 contains 16 residues. CDR1 is MGHRA, CDR2 YSYEKL, per germline. V lost 2 bases and J lost 2, with 13 bases in between.